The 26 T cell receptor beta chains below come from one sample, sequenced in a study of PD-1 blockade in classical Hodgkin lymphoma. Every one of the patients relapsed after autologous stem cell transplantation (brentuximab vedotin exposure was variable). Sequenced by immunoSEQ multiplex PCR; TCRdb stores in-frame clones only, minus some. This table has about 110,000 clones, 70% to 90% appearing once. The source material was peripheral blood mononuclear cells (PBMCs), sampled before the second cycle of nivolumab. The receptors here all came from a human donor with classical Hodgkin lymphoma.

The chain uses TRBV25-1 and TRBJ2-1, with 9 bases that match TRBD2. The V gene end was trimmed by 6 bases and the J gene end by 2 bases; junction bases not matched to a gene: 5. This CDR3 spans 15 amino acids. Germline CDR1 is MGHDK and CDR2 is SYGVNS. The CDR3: CASSISGSAYNEQFF. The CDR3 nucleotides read TGTGCCAGCAGCATTAGCGGGAGTGCCTACAATGAGCAGTTCTTC.

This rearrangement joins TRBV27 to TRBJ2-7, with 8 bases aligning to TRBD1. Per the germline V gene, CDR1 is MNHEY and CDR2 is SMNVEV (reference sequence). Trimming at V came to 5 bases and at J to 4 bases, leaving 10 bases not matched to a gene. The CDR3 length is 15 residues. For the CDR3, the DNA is TGTGCCAGCAGTGAACCGGGGACAGGAAAGTACGAGCAGTACTTC. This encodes CASSEPGTGKYEQYF.

In DNA, the CDR3 is TGCGCCAGCAGTGGGGGACCCATCGGAGCTTTCTTT. Residues: CASSGGPIGAFF. J is TRBJ1-1 and V is TRBV10-1, with D tentatively TRBD1 (5 bases). V was cut by 4 bases and J by 10 bases, with 13 bases left in between. The CDR3 is 12 amino acids. CDR1 and CDR2 (germline): WNHNN, SYGVQD (reference sequence).

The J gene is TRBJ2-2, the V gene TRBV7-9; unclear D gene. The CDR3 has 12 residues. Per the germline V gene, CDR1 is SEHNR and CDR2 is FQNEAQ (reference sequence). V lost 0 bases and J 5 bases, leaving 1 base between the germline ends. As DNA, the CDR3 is TGTGCCAGCAGCTTAGCGACCGGGGAGCTGTTTTTT. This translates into CASSLATGELFF. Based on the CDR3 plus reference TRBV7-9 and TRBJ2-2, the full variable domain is DTGVSQNPRHKITKRGQNVTFRCDPISEHNRLYWYRQTLGQGPEFLTYFQNEAQLEKSRLLSDRFSAERPKGSFSTLEIQRTEQGDSAMYLCASSLATGELFFGEGSRLTVL.

The CDR3 bases are TGTGCCAGCAGAGCGGGGGCGAGCTACCAGCCCCAGCATTTT. Residues: CASRAGASYQPQHF. The J gene is TRBJ1-5, the V gene TRBV6-6, with a tentative D call TRBD1 (6 bases). With 6 bases removed from V and 7 bases from J, the gap between germline ends came to 16 bases. The CDR3 covers 14 residues. Germline V gene lookup returns CDR1 MNHNY and CDR2 SVGAGI (reference sequence).

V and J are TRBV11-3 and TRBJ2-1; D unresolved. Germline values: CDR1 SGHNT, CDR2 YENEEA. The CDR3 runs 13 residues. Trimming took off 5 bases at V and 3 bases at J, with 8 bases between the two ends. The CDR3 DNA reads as TGTGCCAGCAGCCCCTCAGTCTACAATGAGCAGTTCTTC. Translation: CASSPSVYNEQFF.

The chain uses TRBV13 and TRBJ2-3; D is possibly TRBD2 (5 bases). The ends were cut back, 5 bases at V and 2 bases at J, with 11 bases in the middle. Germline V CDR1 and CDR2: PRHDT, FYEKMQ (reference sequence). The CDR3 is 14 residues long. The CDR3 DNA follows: TGTGCCAGCAGCCCAGAGGGCCTCACAGATACGCAGTATTTT. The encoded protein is CASSPEGLTDTQYF.

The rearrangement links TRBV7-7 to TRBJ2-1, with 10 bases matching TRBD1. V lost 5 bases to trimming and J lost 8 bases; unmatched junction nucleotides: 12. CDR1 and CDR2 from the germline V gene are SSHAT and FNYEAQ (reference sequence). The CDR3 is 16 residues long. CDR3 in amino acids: CASSLGQGFGVHEQFF. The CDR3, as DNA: TGTGCCAGCAGCCTGGGACAGGGGTTCGGGGTTCATGAGCAGTTCTTC.

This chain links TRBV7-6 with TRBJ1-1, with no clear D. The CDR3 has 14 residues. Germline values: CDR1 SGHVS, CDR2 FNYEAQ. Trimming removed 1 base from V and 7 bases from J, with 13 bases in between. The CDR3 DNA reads TGTGCCAGCAGCTTAGAGGTAGGGCACGATGAAGCTTTCTTT. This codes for CASSLEVGHDEAFF.

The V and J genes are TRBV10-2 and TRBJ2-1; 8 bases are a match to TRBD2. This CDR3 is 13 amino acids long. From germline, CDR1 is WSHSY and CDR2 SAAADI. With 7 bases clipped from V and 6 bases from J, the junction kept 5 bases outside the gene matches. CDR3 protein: CASTGLAGNEQFF. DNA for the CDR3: TGCGCCAGCACTGGACTAGCAGGCAATGAGCAGTTCTTC.

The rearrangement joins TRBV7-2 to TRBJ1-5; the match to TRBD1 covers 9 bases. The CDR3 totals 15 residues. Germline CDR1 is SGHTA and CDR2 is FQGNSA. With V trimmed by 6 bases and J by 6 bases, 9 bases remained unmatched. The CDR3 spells CASRGGTGFSQPQHF. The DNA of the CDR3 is TGTGCCAGCAGAGGAGGGACAGGGTTTTCTCAGCCCCAGCATTTT.

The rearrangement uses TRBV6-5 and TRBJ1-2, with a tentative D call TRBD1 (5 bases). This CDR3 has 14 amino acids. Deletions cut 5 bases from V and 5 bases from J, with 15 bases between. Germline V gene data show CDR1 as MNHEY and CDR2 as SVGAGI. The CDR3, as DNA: TGTGCCAGCAGTCGCGGGGGTTTGGGGTATGGCTACACCTTC. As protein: CASSRGGLGYGYTF.

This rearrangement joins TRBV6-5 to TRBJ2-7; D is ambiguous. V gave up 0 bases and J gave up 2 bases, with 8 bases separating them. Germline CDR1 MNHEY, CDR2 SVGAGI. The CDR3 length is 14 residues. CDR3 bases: TGTGCCAGCAGTTACTCGACGGCAGCCTACGAGCAGTACTTC. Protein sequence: CASSYSTAAYEQYF.

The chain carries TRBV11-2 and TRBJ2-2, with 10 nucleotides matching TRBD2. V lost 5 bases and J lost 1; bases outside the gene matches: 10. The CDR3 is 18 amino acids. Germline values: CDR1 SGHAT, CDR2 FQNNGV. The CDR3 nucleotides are TGTGCCAGCAGCCAGGGTCCTAGCGGGAGTCAGAACACCGGGGAGCTGTTTTTT. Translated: CASSQGPSGSQNTGELFF.

CDR3 bases: TGTGCCAGCAGCTTACCGGGGGGGAATGAGCAGTTCTTC. The encoded protein is CASSLPGGNEQFF. The chain uses TRBV7-9 and TRBJ2-1; the match to TRBD2 covers 8 bases. The CDR3 extends over 13 amino acids. Per germline, CDR1 SEHNR and CDR2 FQNEAQ (reference sequence). The V segment lost 2 bases and the J segment 7 bases; nucleotides outside the gene matches: 1.

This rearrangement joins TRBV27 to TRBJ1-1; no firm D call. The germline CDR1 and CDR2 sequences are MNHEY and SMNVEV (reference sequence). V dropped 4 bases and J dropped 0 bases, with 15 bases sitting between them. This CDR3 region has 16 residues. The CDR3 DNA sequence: TGTGCCAGCAGTTCACTCCGTGAGGGATTGAACACTGAAGCTTTCTTT. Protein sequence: CASSSLREGLNTEAFF.

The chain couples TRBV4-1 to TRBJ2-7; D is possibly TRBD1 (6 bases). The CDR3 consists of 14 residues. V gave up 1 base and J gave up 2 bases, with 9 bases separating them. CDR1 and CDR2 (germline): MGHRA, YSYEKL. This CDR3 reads CASSQGTAAYEQYF. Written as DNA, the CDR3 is TGCGCCAGCAGCCAAGGGACAGCGGCCTACGAGCAGTACTTC.

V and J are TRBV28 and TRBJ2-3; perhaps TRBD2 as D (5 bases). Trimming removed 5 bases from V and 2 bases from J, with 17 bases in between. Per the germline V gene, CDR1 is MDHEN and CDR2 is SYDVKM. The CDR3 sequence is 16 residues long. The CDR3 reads CASSPLRGRFTDTQYF. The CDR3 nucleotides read TGTGCCAGCAGTCCCCTTCGGGGTAGATTCACAGATACGCAGTATTTT.

CDR3 sequence: CASSFYSNQPQHF. CDR3 sequence (DNA): TGTGCCAGCAGTTTTTATAGCAATCAGCCCCAGCATTTT. The V gene is TRBV27, the J gene TRBJ1-5; D is undetermined. The V and J ends lost 3 bases and 0 bases respectively, with 3 bases between them. CDR1 and CDR2 from the germline V gene are MNHEY and SMNVEV (reference sequence). CDR3 length: 13 amino acids.

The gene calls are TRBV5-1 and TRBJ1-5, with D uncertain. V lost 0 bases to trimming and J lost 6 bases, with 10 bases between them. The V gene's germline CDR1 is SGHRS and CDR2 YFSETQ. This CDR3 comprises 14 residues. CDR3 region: CASSLDSARQPQHF. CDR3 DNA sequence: TGCGCCAGCAGCTTGGATAGTGCTCGTCAGCCCCAGCATTTT.

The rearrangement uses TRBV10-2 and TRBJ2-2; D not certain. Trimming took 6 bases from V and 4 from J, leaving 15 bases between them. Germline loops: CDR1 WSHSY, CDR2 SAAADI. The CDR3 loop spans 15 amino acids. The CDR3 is CASRFFQESTGELFF. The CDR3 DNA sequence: TGCGCCAGCAGGTTTTTCCAGGAGTCCACCGGGGAGCTGTTTTTT.

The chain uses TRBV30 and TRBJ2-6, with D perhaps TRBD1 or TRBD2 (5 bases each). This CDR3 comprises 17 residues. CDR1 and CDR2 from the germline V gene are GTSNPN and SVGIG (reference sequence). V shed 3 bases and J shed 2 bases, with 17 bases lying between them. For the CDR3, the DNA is TGTGCCTGGAGCCCATCGTACATGGGGGCTGGGGCCAACGTCCTGACTTTC. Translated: CAWSPSYMGAGANVLTF. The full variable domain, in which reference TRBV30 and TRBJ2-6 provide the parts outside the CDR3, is SQTIHQWPATLVQPVGSPLSLECTVEGTSNPNLYWYRQAAGRGLQLLFYSVGIGQISSEVPQNLSASRPQDRQFILSSKKLLLSDSGFYLCAWSPSYMGAGANVLTFGAGSRLTVL.

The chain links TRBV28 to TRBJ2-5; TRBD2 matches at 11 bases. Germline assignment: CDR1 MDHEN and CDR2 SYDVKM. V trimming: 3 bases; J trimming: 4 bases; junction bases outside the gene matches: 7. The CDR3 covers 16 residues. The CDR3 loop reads CASSFLLAGVGETQYF. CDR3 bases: TGTGCCAGCAGTTTTTTACTAGCGGGAGTGGGAGAGACCCAGTACTTC.

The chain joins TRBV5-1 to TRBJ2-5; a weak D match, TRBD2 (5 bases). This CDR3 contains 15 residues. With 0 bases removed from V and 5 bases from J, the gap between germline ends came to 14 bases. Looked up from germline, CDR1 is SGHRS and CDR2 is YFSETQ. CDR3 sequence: CASSLVGGPEETQYF. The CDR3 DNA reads TGCGCCAGCAGCTTGGTTGGAGGACCCGAGGAGACCCAGTACTTC.

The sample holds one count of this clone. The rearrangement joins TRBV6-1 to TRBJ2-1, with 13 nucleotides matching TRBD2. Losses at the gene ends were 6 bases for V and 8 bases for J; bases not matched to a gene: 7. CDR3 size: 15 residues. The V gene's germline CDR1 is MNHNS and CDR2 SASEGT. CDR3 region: CASRRTSGSIYEQFF. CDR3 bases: TGTGCCAGCAGAAGGACTAGCGGGAGCATCTATGAGCAGTTCTTC.

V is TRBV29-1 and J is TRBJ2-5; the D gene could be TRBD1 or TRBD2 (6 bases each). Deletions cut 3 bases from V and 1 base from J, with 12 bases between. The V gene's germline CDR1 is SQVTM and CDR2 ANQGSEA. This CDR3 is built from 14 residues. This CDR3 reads CSVEGGTVQETQYF. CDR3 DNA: TGCAGCGTTGAGGGGGGCACGGTCCAAGAGACCCAGTACTTC. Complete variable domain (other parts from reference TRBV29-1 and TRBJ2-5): SAVISQKPSRDICQRGTSLTIQCQVDSQVTMMFWYRQQPGQSLTLIATANQGSEATYESGFVIDKFPISRPNLTFSTLTVSNMSPEDSSIYLCSVEGGTVQETQYFGPGTRLLVL.